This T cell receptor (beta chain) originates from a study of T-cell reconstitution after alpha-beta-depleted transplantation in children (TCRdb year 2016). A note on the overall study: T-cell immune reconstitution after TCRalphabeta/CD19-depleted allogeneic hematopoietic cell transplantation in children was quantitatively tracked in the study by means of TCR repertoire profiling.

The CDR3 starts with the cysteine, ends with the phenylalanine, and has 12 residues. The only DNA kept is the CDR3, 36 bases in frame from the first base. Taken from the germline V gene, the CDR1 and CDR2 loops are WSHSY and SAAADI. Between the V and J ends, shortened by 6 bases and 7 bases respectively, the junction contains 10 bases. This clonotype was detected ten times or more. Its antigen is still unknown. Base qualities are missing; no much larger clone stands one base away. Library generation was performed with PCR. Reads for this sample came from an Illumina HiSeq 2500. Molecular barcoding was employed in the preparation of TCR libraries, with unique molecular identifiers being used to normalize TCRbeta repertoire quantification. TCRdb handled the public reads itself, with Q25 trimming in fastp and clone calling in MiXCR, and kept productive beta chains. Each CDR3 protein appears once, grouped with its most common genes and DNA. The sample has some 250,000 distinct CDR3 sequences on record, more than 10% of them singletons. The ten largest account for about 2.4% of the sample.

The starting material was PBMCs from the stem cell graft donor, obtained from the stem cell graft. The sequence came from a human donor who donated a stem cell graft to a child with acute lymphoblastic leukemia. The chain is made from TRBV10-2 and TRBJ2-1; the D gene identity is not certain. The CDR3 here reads CASRPTENEQFF. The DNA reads TGCGCCAGCAGACCGACGGAGAATGAGCAGTTCTTC.